This is a list of T cell receptor beta chains from one sample in a study of cytomegalovirus exposure and HLA in healthy donors. Using immunoSEQ multiplex PCR, the repertoire was profiled, and TCRdb retains in-frame clones only, with some absent. Among some 150,000 clones listed, more than 60% were seen once. Material for sequencing was PBMCs. The receptors derive from a female donor in good health and CMV-seronegative. Both conserved end residues are trimmed from each CDR3. D genes are given only for firm matches.

j_call	v_call	d_call	cdr3_aa
TRBJ2-1	TRBV29-1	TRBD1	SYYPGQGSYNEQF
TRBJ1-2	TRBV2	TRBD1	ASSDLGTGYGYT
TRBJ2-7	TRBV6-5	TRBD1	ASSYSRTGLSEQY
TRBJ2-2	TRBV10-3	NA	AIPTGNTGELF
TRBJ2-7	TRBV5-1	NA	ASSSGQEYEQY
TRBJ2-1	TRBV6-8	TRBD2	ASSKLAGALGKQF
TRBJ2-1	TRBV29-1	TRBD2	SVGGGAYNEQF
TRBJ1-3	TRBV12-5	TRBD1	ASGSGTGTGNTIY
TRBJ1-2	TRBV7-2	NA	ASSQSGPPVNYGYT
TRBJ2-7	TRBV7-3	NA	ASSKPRDNYEQY
TRBJ2-3	TRBV7-2	TRBD2	ASSLRSVAGAPSTDTQY
TRBJ1-2	TRBV9	NA	ASSVGWAWGYT
TRBJ1-4	TRBV28	NA	ASRGLPAGEKLF
TRBJ1-6	TRBV5-6	TRBD1	ASSWTGDNSPLH
TRBJ1-1	TRBV19	TRBD1	ASSTTGVGTEAF
TRBJ1-3	TRBV7-2	NA	ASSLEWAPSGNTIY
TRBJ2-1	TRBV6-1	TRBD1	ASYQTGGENEQF
TRBJ2-5	TRBV28	TRBD1	ASSLSGRGHQETQY
TRBJ1-6	TRBV7-3	NA	ASTAAQLINSPLH
TRBJ2-3	TRBV7-9	NA	ASSLGDSDTQY
TRBJ2-1	TRBV7-9	TRBD1	ASSVGQGAHDEQF
TRBJ1-5	TRBV19	NA	ASSLTGSGGFYQPQH
TRBJ2-1	TRBV7-9	TRBD1	ASSADRGRRNEQF
TRBJ2-3	TRBV5-1	TRBD2	ASSLAGGSTDTQY
TRBJ2-5	TRBV10-3	TRBD1	AIRGYGTAGGETQY
TRBJ1-1	TRBV27	NA	ASGHGRNTEAF
TRBJ1-2	TRBV6-5	TRBD1	ASSYQPGQPSGYT
TRBJ2-3	TRBV7-9	NA	ASSLATQGIDTQY
TRBJ1-2	TRBV5-1	TRBD1	ASSLTGAADYGYT
TRBJ2-7	TRBV5-1	TRBD2	ASSSAGGVYEQY
TRBJ2-1	TRBV6-5	NA	ASREAGRGEQF
TRBJ1-5	TRBV6-1	NA	ASSEERGQPQH
TRBJ1-1	TRBV10-1	NA	ASSENSRRYTEAF
TRBJ2-5	TRBV5-5	NA	ASSALVGGPQETQY
TRBJ2-3	TRBV6-4	TRBD2	ASSEQASGRPDTQY
TRBJ2-5	TRBV5-1	NA	ASSSQETQY
TRBJ1-1	TRBV5-5	TRBD1	ASSPTGKLNTEAF
TRBJ2-5	TRBV28	TRBD1	ASSERGQETQY
TRBJ2-5	TRBV9	TRBD2	ASSVVDARGDPGETQY
TRBJ1-1	TRBV7-2	NA	ASSLSAGLNTEAF
TRBJ1-2	TRBV20-1	NA	SAMQGWGYT
TRBJ1-1	TRBV7-9	NA	ASRRDIMNTEAF
TRBJ1-1	TRBV5-1	NA	ASYQGFDTEAF
NA	TRBV5-1	TRBD1	ASSFGQDYEQY
TRBJ2-2	TRBV29-1	NA	SVDRSPEGSNTGELF
NA	TRBV4-1	TRBD1	ASSQAGTGTLYEQY
TRBJ1-2	TRBV7-6	NA	ASSLEDASSVVGYT